Following are 29 T cell receptor beta chains from one sample sequenced in a study of T cells in Graves' hyperthyroidism and ophthalmopathy (dated by TCRdb to about 2019). Receptor libraries were prepared by multiplex PCR. The data were produced on an Illumina HiSeq 2000. TCR beta CDR3 regions were amplified from RNA transcripts. A first-round RT-PCR of the TCR CDR3 used the HTBI primer set with the Qiagen OneStep RT-PCR kit. TCRdb redid the processing of the public reads, applying fastp at Q25 and MiXCR, and retained in-frame beta chains. For every CDR3 protein sequence, its rows merge into one entry that carries the most common genes and DNA. The sample records about 640,000 distinct CDR3 sequences, around 21% of which are singletons. The ten largest clones add up to roughly a third of the sample. Sequenced sample: blood. The receptors here all came from a man aged 30-40 years with Graves' ophthalmopathy.

This clonotype was observed many times. The rearrangement links TRBV11-2 to TRBJ1-1; D gene uncertain. CDR3 length equals 13 residues. Germline V CDR1 and CDR2: SGHAT, FQNNGV. V was cut by 1 base and J by 0 bases, with 3 bases left in between. The CDR3 nucleotides are TGTGCCAGCAGCTTAGTCATGAACACTGAAGCTTTCTTT. Amino acid sequence: CASSLVMNTEAFF.

The chain combines TRBV20-1 with TRBJ1-1; D is undetermined. Looked up from germline, CDR1 is DFQATT and CDR2 is SNEGSKA (reference sequence). This CDR3 is 13 amino acids long. Trimming stripped 7 bases from V and 6 bases from J, with 18 bases between. The CDR3 sequence: CSGVARARAEAFF. The CDR3 nucleotides read TGCAGTGGGGTTGCAAGGGCGAGGGCTGAAGCTTTCTTT.

This clonotype was recorded a few times. The chain carries TRBV12-3 or TRBV12-4 and TRBJ2-4, with TRBD1 identical over 8 bases. The CDR3 runs 15 residues. V dropped 3 bases and J dropped 0; count of bases not matched to a gene: 1. Written as DNA, the CDR3 is TGTGCCAGCAGTTTCAGGGGGCTAGCCAAAAACATTCAGTACTTC. Protein product: CASSFRGLAKNIQYF.

The V call is TRBV19, the J call TRBJ2-1; 9 bases map to TRBD2. The germline CDR1 and CDR2 sequences are LNHDA and SQIVND (reference sequence). J was trimmed by 5 bases and V by 4 bases; bases with no gene match: 6. The CDR3 is made up of 15 amino acids. This CDR3 is CASSTLSGSHNEQFF. Here the CDR3 DNA reads TGTGCCAGTAGTACCCTTAGCGGGAGCCACAATGAGCAGTTCTTC. Full variable domain (remainder filled in from reference TRBV19 and TRBJ2-1): DGGITQSPKYLFRKEGQNVTLSCEQNLNHDAMYWYRQDPGQGLRLIYYSQIVNDFQKGDIAEGYSVSREKKESFPLTVTSAQKNPTAFYLCASSTLSGSHNEQFFGPGTRLTVL.

This clonotype was counted at least ten times. The chain couples TRBV27 to TRBJ2-7; tentative D call: TRBD1 (6 bases). The CDR3 is 16 residues long. Trimming took off 5 bases at V and 0 bases at J, with 17 bases between the two ends. Germline loops: CDR1 MNHEY, CDR2 SMNVEV (reference sequence). CDR3 sequence (DNA): TGTGCCAGCAGTCTTCAGACAGGATTAGGCTCCTACGAGCAGTACTTC. Translation: CASSLQTGLGSYEQYF.

The rearrangement links TRBV25-1 to TRBJ2-5, with no clear D. The V gene's germline CDR1 is MGHDK and CDR2 SYGVNS. Trimming took 5 bases from V and 1 from J, leaving 14 bases between them. The CDR3 loop spans 15 amino acids. In DNA form, the CDR3 reads TGTGCCAGCAGTTCCCTGACGGCTCCCCAAGAGACCCAGTACTTC. This translates into CASSSLTAPQETQYF.

The rearrangement links TRBV9 to TRBJ1-1, with D possibly being TRBD1 (5 bases). The CDR3 sequence is 15 residues long. V was cut by 0 bases and J by 1 base, with 10 bases left in between. Germline V gives CDR1 SGDLS, CDR2 YYNGEE. CDR3: CASSVDGGRNTEAFF. In DNA form, the CDR3 reads TGTGCCAGCAGCGTAGATGGGGGGAGGAACACTGAAGCTTTCTTT.

At least ten counts were recorded for this clonotype. CDR3 sequence: CASSDRGGSNQPQHF. CDR3 in DNA: TGTGCCAGCAGTGATAGGGGCGGATCGAATCAGCCCCAGCATTTT. The chain links TRBV2 to TRBJ1-5; possibly TRBD1 for D (5 bases). Germline assignment: CDR1 SNHLY and CDR2 FYNNEI. With 3 bases removed from V and 4 bases from J, the gap between germline ends came to 13 bases. This CDR3 region has 15 residues.

This clonotype was seen a few times. The V call is TRBV5-1, the J call TRBJ1-2; 7 nucleotides line up with TRBD1. Germline V gives CDR1 SGHRS, CDR2 YFSETQ. This CDR3 contains 14 residues. Trimming took 4 bases from V and 11 from J; bases not matched to a gene: 14. CDR3 protein: CASSPGTDHVGYTF. CDR3 DNA: TGCGCCAGCAGCCCGGGGACAGACCACGTTGGGTACACCTTC.

This clonotype was picked up a small number of times. V and J are TRBV4-1 and TRBJ2-7, with D possibly matching TRBD2 (6 bases). The germline V and J ends were trimmed by 0 bases and 4 bases, with 13 bases remaining between them. The CDR3 is 15 residues long. CDR1 and CDR2 (germline): MGHRA, YSYEKL. CDR3 sequence: CASSQDGPGVYEQYF. The CDR3 bases are TGCGCCAGCAGCCAAGACGGTCCGGGAGTGTACGAGCAGTACTTC.

Ten or more counts support this clonotype. The chain couples TRBV9 to TRBJ1-1; D unclear. With 4 bases removed from V and 2 bases from J, the gap between germline ends came to 9 bases. Germline CDR1 SGDLS, CDR2 YYNGEE. The CDR3 has 13 residues. CDR3 amino acids: CASSRNRNTEAFF. CDR3 DNA sequence: TGTGCCAGCAGCCGTAACAGAAACACTGAAGCTTTCTTT.

This clonotype was found many times. The CDR3 DNA is TGTGCCAGCAGCCAAGCGACCGTTCGTGGGGGCGGGAATGGCTACACCTTC. It encodes CASSQATVRGGGNGYTF. The gene calls are TRBV3-1 and TRBJ1-2; the D gene is possibly TRBD1 (6 bases). CDR1 LGHDT and CDR2 YNNKEL come from the germline V gene (reference sequence). V lost 1 base to trimming and J lost 6 bases, with 21 bases between them. The CDR3 runs 17 residues.

The chain carries TRBV20-1 and TRBJ2-7; possible D gene TRBD2, 5 bases. This CDR3 is 15 amino acids long. In germline, CDR1 is DFQATT, CDR2 SNEGSKA (reference sequence). Trimming left V 7 bases short and J 7 bases short, with 26 bases between. The CDR3 here is CSVLPYQATEREQYF. CDR3 DNA sequence: TGCAGTGTCCTCCCATACCAGGCCACGGAGCGGGAGCAGTACTTC.

The chain employs TRBV27 and TRBJ1-6; TRBD1 agrees at 8 bases. V dropped 6 bases and J dropped 7; count of bases not matched to a gene: 8. CDR3 size: 15 residues. Germline V lookup: CDR1 MNHEY, CDR2 SMNVEV (reference sequence). CDR3 coding DNA: TGTGCCAGCAGGCCTCGGGACAGGCCGAATTCACCCCTCCACTTT. Protein product: CASRPRDRPNSPLHF.

There are a few counts of this clonotype. The V call is TRBV10-3, the J call TRBJ2-5; D is unresolved. V was trimmed by 6 bases and J by 0 bases, leaving 17 bases between them. Germline values: CDR1 ENHRY, CDR2 SYGVKD. This CDR3 region has 16 residues. The CDR3 spells CAIRPSHGMYQETQYF. The CDR3 nucleotides are TGTGCCATCAGGCCGTCTCATGGCATGTACCAAGAGACCCAGTACTTC.

This clonotype was seen repeatedly, ten times or more. This sequence joins TRBV12-3 or TRBV12-4 and TRBJ1-2, with 7 bases identical to TRBD1. V was clipped by 5 bases and J by 4 bases; unmatched bases: 4. The CDR3 consists of 13 residues. CDR3 region: CASSGTATYGYTF. The CDR3 DNA sequence: TGTGCCAGCAGTGGGACAGCCACCTATGGCTACACCTTC.

In this sample, this clonotype turned up a few times. The rearrangement joins TRBV28 to TRBJ1-2; 9 nucleotides agree with TRBD1. Trimming cost V 6 bases and J 4 bases; bases outside gene matches: 9. Germline V gene sequence: CDR1 MDHEN, CDR2 SYDVKM. CDR3 size: 15 residues. CDR3 loop: CASRYGTGMAYGYTF. DNA of the CDR3: TGTGCCAGCAGATACGGGACAGGGATGGCCTATGGCTACACCTTC.

The genes are TRBV10-1 and TRBJ2-3; 9 bases are a match to TRBD2. After removal of 2 bases from V and 4 bases from J, the junction contained 7 bases not matched to a gene. The CDR3 has 16 amino acids. CDR1 WNHNN and CDR2 SYGVQD come from the germline V gene (reference sequence). The CDR3 is CASSEIPGLAADTQYF. The DNA of the CDR3 is TGCGCCAGCAGTGAGATCCCGGGACTAGCAGCAGATACGCAGTATTTT.

This clonotype has ten or more counts. The chain has TRBV30 and TRBJ2-3; 7 positions agree with TRBD1. The length of the CDR3 is 15 residues. Unmatched junction bases numbered 10, after V lost 3 bases and J lost 4 bases. In germline, CDR1 is GTSNPN, CDR2 SVGIG (reference sequence). CDR3 coding DNA: TGTGCCTGGAGATTTACGGGACAGACTTCAGATACGCAGTATTTT. Protein: CAWRFTGQTSDTQYF.

This clonotype was detected many times. This sequence joins TRBV29-1 and TRBJ1-1; 8 nucleotides agree with TRBD1. CDR3 length equals 12 residues. Trimming removed 6 bases from V and 5 bases from J; junction bases left unmatched: 5. The V gene's germline CDR1 is SQVTM and CDR2 ANQGSEA. The CDR3 bases are TGCAGCGTCCATAACAGGGGGACTGAAGCTTTCTTT. Its translation: CSVHNRGTEAFF.

V and J are TRBV19 and TRBJ1-6; D is undetermined. This CDR3 has 13 residues. Germline CDR1 reads LNHDA; CDR2 reads SQIVND (reference sequence). V dropped 6 bases and J dropped 6 bases, with 9 bases sitting between them. In DNA, the CDR3 is TGTGCCAGTAGCTCGGGAGTTAATTCACCCCTCCACTTT. Amino acids: CASSSGVNSPLHF. Full variable domain (missing parts from reference TRBV19 and TRBJ1-6): DGGITQSPKYLFRKEGQNVTLSCEQNLNHDAMYWYRQDPGQGLRLIYYSQIVNDFQKGDIAEGYSVSREKKESFPLTVTSAQKNPTAFYLCASSSGVNSPLHFGNGTRLTVT.

This clonotype showed up just a few times. J is TRBJ1-5 and V is TRBV4-2; the D gene is possibly TRBD1 (6 bases). V lost 1 base, J lost 4 bases, and 14 bases lay in between. This CDR3 has 16 amino acids. Germline V lookup: CDR1 LGHNA, CDR2 YNFKEQ. CDR3 nucleotide sequence: TGTGCCAGCAGCCAAGCGACAGGTGGAATTAATCAGCCCCAGCATTTT. It yields the protein CASSQATGGINQPQHF.

In its sample, this clonotype was seen a few times. The chain uses TRBV7-2 and TRBJ2-5; 9 bases fit TRBD2. The CDR3 sequence is 16 residues long. Germline V CDR1 and CDR2: SGHTA, FQGNSA. The V gene end was trimmed by 1 base and the J gene end by 3 bases; junction bases not matched to a gene: 6. CDR3 nucleotide sequence: TGTGCCAGCAGCTTAGTGGCGGGAGGGTATAAAGAGACCCAGTACTTC. Translation gives CASSLVAGGYKETQYF.

This rearrangement joins TRBV18 to TRBJ2-7, with 7 bases matching TRBD2. The CDR3 loop spans 14 amino acids. Germline V gene data show CDR1 as KGHSH and CDR2 as LQKENI. V was clipped by 3 bases and J by 2 bases; unmatched bases: 4. The CDR3 reads CASSPGGLTYEQYF. The CDR3 coding sequence is TGTGCCAGCTCACCGGGGGGACTAACCTACGAGCAGTACTTC.

The chain joins TRBV7-9 to TRBJ1-1; weak D call: TRBD1 (6 bases). The CDR3 length is 16 residues. Germline V gives CDR1 SEHNR, CDR2 FQNEAQ (reference sequence). Trimming pared 1 base from V and 10 bases from J, leaving 22 bases between. The CDR3 loop reads CASSLGTGQYTLRAFF. The CDR3 DNA reads TGTGCCAGCAGCTTAGGGACCGGACAGTACACTCTTCGAGCTTTCTTT. The variable domain in full, completed from reference TRBV7-9 and TRBJ1-1, reads DTGVSQNPRHKITKRGQNVTFRCDPISEHNRLYWYRQTLGQGPEFLTYFQNEAQLEKSRLLSDRFSAERPKGSFSTLEIQRTEQGDSAMYLCASSLGTGQYTLRAFFGQGTRLTVV.

The rearrangement uses TRBV28 and TRBJ2-5; 10 positions agree with TRBD2. From germline, CDR1 is MDHEN and CDR2 SYDVKM. The CDR3 has 17 residues. The junction had 11 bases not matched to a gene; V was cut back by 4 bases and J by 3 bases. CDR3 sequence reads: CASSYGGPGLAEETQYF. The CDR3 DNA sequence: TGTGCCAGCAGTTACGGGGGGCCAGGACTAGCGGAAGAGACCCAGTACTTC. Combining the CDR3 with reference TRBV28 and TRBJ2-5 gives the whole variable domain DVKVTQSSRYLVKRTGEKVFLECVQDMDHENMFWYRQDPGLGLRLIYFSYDVKMKEKGDIPEGYSVSREKKERFSLILESASTNQTSMYLCASSYGGPGLAEETQYFGPGTRLLVL.

V and J are TRBV11-2 and TRBJ1-1; tentative D call: TRBD1 (5 bases). CDR1 SGHAT and CDR2 FQNNGV come from the germline V gene. Trimming left V 1 base short and J 3 bases short, with 15 bases between. The CDR3 runs to 16 residues. This CDR3 is CASSLGRGSFDTEAFF. In DNA, the CDR3 is TGTGCCAGCAGCTTAGGTCGGGGCTCTTTTGACACTGAAGCTTTCTTT. The complete variable domain, with remaining parts taken from reference TRBV11-2 and TRBJ1-1, reads EAGVAQSPRYKIIEKRQSVAFWCNPISGHATLYWYQQILGQGPKLLIQFQNNGVVDDSQLPKDRFSAERLKGVDSTLKIQPAKLEDSAVYLCASSLGRGSFDTEAFFGQGTRLTVV.

This clonotype appeared a few times. The chain combines TRBV7-9 with TRBJ1-4; 7 nucleotides line up with TRBD1. CDR1 is SEHNR, CDR2 FQNEAQ, per germline (reference sequence). The V gene end was trimmed by 10 bases and the J gene end by 4 bases; junction bases not matched to a gene: 9. The CDR3 covers 14 residues. The CDR3 DNA sequence: TGTGCCAACGGCACAGGGGCCTTTAATGAAAAACTGTTTTTT. Translation gives CANGTGAFNEKLFF.

The genes are TRBV19 and TRBJ2-3; no reliable D call. V lost 3 bases to trimming and J lost 2 bases, with 9 bases between them. From germline, CDR1 is LNHDA and CDR2 SQIVND (reference sequence). The CDR3 loop spans 14 amino acids. The CDR3 loop is CASSMGLNTDTQYF. CDR3 DNA sequence: TGTGCCAGTAGTATGGGCCTTAACACAGATACGCAGTATTTT.